This T cell receptor beta chain comes out of a study of blood T cell repertoires in COVID-19. On the study more broadly: Samples of COVID-19 (acute and convalescent) were obtained from the United States, Italy and Spain. T cells, B-cell-depleted T cells, or PBMCs provided the cDNA or gDNA that served as material.

The CDR3 length is 14 residues. The V gene end was trimmed by 2 bases and the J gene end by 5 bases; junction bases not matched to a gene: 6. Germline V CDR1 and CDR2: GTSNPN, SVGIG (reference sequence). This clone has more than one count but fewer than ten. Original processing methods: From reference gene primer amplification, estimates of nucleated cell counts were derived. Measured with immunoSEQ multiplex PCR; TCRdb has only the in-frame clones, and not every one. V, J and clone size were drawn from that table, and D and trimming were deduced from the DNA. The sample contains roughly 130,000 clones, over 75% of which appear only once.

The sequence came from a woman in her 70s with acute or convalescent COVID-19. Sequenced material: peripheral blood. The chain links TRBV30 to TRBJ2-5; 9 bases match TRBD1. Written as DNA, the CDR3 is TGTGCCTGGAGTCTAGGGACAGGGAGTGAGACCCAGTACTTC. Its protein is CAWSLGTGSETQYF.